The clone carrying this T cell receptor beta chain occurred a few times. V shed 3 bases and J 1 base; nucleotides not matched to a gene: 6. The germline V gene encodes CDR1 SGDLS and CDR2 YYNGEE. The CDR3 extends over 15 amino acids. Assay: immunoSEQ multiplex PCR; the TCRdb copy retains only in-frame clones and omits some. There are around 130,000 clones in the sample; roughly 80% occur only once, and 9.5% to 13% lies in the top ten. This entry comes from a study of blood T cell repertoires in COVID-19. Study background: The origin of the acute and convalescent COVID-19 samples was the United States, Italy and Spain. PBMCs, B-cell-depleted T cells, or T cells were the source of the cDNA or gDNA that made up the material.

The sequencing input was peripheral blood. This clonotype originated in a human donor in a cohort sampled during active COVID-19. The rearrangement links TRBV9 to TRBJ2-7; 8 bases are shared with TRBD1. CDR3 amino acids: CASSAGTGFSYEQYF. CDR3 sequence (DNA): TGTGCCAGCAGCGCCGGGACAGGTTTTTCCTACGAGCAGTACTTC.